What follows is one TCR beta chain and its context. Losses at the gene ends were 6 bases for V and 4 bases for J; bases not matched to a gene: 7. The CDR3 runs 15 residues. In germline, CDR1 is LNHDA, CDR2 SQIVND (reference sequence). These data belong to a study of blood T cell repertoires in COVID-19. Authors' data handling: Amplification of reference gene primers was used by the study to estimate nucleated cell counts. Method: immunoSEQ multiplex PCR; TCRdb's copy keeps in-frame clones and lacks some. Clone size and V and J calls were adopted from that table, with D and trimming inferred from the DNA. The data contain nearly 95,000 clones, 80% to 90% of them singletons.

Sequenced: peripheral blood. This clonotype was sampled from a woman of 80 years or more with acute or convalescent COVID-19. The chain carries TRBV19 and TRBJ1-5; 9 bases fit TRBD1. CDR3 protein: CASRIQGAENQPQHF. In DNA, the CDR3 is TGTGCCAGTAGAATACAGGGGGCTGAAAATCAGCCCCAGCATTTT.